Below, one TCR beta chain is given with its context. Its target is unknown. When replicate PCRs were run on sorted subsets, they used about 200 ng DNA, some 33,000 T cell genomes. Data came from immunoSEQ multiplex PCR; TCRdb stores just in-frame clones and leaves some out. The profile shows 2 million to 2.5 million clones, 93% of them singletons. This entry is derived from a study of shared clonotypes between healthy human individuals. The overall study: Every donor yielded three CD4 naive, three CD4 memory, two CD8 naive and one CD8 memory plate. Points from the study as a whole: In the sorted subsets, rarefaction showed sequencing was incomplete despite large depth. The study generally estimated greater richness for naive than memory subsets.

The sample was naive CD4+ T cells from PBMCs. Regarding subset: CD45RA+ positively selected. The receptor comes from a man in his late teens or twenties in good health. Some clones in this sample may be carry-over from other donors' samples.

DNA for the CDR3: TGTGCCAGCAGCTCGCAGGGGGAGCAGTACTTC. Translation gives CASSSQGEQYF. V gene TRBV7-9 combines with J gene TRBJ2-7; D possibly corresponds to TRBD1 (6 bases). Germline values: CDR1 SEHNR, CDR2 FQNEAQ (reference sequence). This CDR3 comprises 11 residues. The V gene lost 4 bases and the J gene lost 7 bases, with 8 bases spanning the gap.